This T cell receptor beta chain was captured in a study of OX40 agonist ivuxolimab in advanced cancers. On the study more broadly: Eligibility admitted prior anti-PD-1, anti-PD-L1 or anti-CTLA-4 therapy; around 38% had some.

In regard to this clone: The antigen is not known.

The protocol was immunoSEQ multiplex PCR, while the TCRdb copy is restricted to in-frame clones and leaves out a portion. The sample includes about 100,000 clones, approximately 90% seen only once; the top ten take about 0.29%. Study-wide results and limits: CD8+ T cells (on average) carried more expanded clones than CD4+ T cells. Some nonresponders additionally presented with little normalized T-cell clonal expansion.

The sequence came from an adult with an advanced solid tumor such as melanoma, head and neck, liver or kidney cancer. Sequencing was performed on CD4+ or CD8+ T cells sorted from blood, taken in a trial of the OX40 agonist ivuxolimab.

The CDR3 loop is CASSSGQGLSEQYF. The CDR3 DNA reads TGTGCCAGCAGCTCGGGACAGGGCCTAAGCGAGCAGTACTTC. V usage is TRBV7-2 and J usage is TRBJ2-7; TRBD1 matches at 9 bases. With 4 bases clipped from V and 6 bases from J, the junction kept 7 bases outside the gene matches. The CDR3 is made up of 14 amino acids. CDR1 is SGHTA and CDR2 is FQGNSA in the germline V gene.